The rows below give T cell receptor beta chains drawn from one sample of a study of cytomegalovirus exposure and HLA in healthy donors. The assay was immunoSEQ multiplex PCR, and TCRdb's table has in-frame clones only and misses some. The repertoire holds 150,000 to 200,000 clones, with roughly 87% as singletons. Sequencing was done on a sample of PBMCs. These receptors were taken from a girl under two years old in good health and CMV-seronegative. Both conserved end residues are part of each CDR3. The size entry is marked missing in some rows and otherwise reads once, few, many or a size class.

j_call	v_call	clone_size	cdr3_aa
TRBJ2-5	TRBV7-2	few	CASSTRQGKETQYF
TRBJ2-7	TRBV18	.	CASSGTSGSYEQYF
TRBJ2-7	TRBV27	.	CASSLAQGPYEQYF
TRBJ1-5	TRBV6-1	.	CASAGRGNSNQPQHF
TRBJ2-7	TRBV29-1	once	CSVEDFYEQYF
TRBJ2-1	TRBV7-2	.	CASSFDSGGEQFF
TRBJ1-2	TRBV19	.	CASSIDGTGRNYGYTF
TRBJ2-5	TRBV15	.	CATSGTSGQETQYF
TRBJ2-1	TRBV7-9	.	CASSFTRGNEQFF
TRBJ2-2	TRBV5-1	.	CASSFQTSTGELFF
TRBJ2-7	TRBV25-1	.	CASSESAGVPFYEQYF
TRBJ2-3	TRBV10-3	.	CAISEDGLATDTQYF
.	TRBV7-8	.	CASSDRLAGGSYEQYF
TRBJ2-3	TRBV19	.	CASSRGQGGSDTQYF
TRBJ2-3	TRBV29-1	.	CSAERDGADTQYF
TRBJ1-5	TRBV5-1	.	CASSLQGNQPQHF
TRBJ2-7	TRBV13	.	CASSFQGEFYEQYF
TRBJ2-2	TRBV19	.	CASSIIPPGELFF
TRBJ2-5	TRBV7-2	once	CASSLWAGKETQYF
TRBJ2-3	TRBV7-9	once	CASSLDSGALISDTQYF
TRBJ2-3	TRBV7-3	.	CASSLGGQNTDTQYF
TRBJ1-2	TRBV5-5	.	CASSPSSDYGYTF
TRBJ1-1	TRBV6-6	.	CASTGNTEAFF
TRBJ1-2	TRBV30	.	CAWSVVGTAHGYTF
TRBJ2-3	TRBV6-1	.	CASSDWRDGTQYF
TRBJ2-2	TRBV30	.	CAWRRFQRDPTGELFF
TRBJ2-1	TRBV5-1	.	CASSLGSSGGGNEQFF
.	TRBV7-9	.	CASSPGRQGPYEQYF
TRBJ1-2	TRBV5-6	.	CASRPRGQGSTDTF
TRBJ2-5	TRBV29-1	.	CSANPGGQETQDF
TRBJ2-4	TRBV5-1	.	CASSSWRDRAKNIQYF
TRBJ1-1	TRBV29-1	.	CSVDLRVTEAFF
TRBJ2-3	TRBV5-1	.	CAGSSSTGGESTQYF
TRBJ2-3	TRBV30	once	CAWSGGVNTQYF
TRBJ2-6	TRBV4-1	.	CASSQEGGTNLLSSGANVLTF
TRBJ2-3	TRBV10-3	.	CATGPGGLDTQYF
TRBJ1-1	TRBV19	.	CASSRGQGVPEAFF
TRBJ1-2	TRBV11-2	.	CASSLVSGYGYTF
TRBJ2-7	TRBV5-1	.	CASSRTSGIVYEQYF
TRBJ2-5	TRBV5-5	.	CASSYGDQETQYF
TRBJ2-5	TRBV6-4	.	CASSDSWTSLPEETQYF
TRBJ2-1	TRBV13	.	CASSLTGVEQFF
TRBJ1-1	TRBV11-2	.	CASRPNRGTEAFF
TRBJ1-1	TRBV5-1	.	CASSDSMNTEAFF
TRBJ1-4	TRBV2	.	CASTHGGTGIRTGEKLFF
TRBJ2-5	TRBV27	.	CASSSPQGVKETQYF
TRBJ2-1	TRBV19	.	CATIKNHRDRVYNEQFF
TRBJ2-1	TRBV5-1	.	CASSLGFKQGEQFF
TRBJ2-1	TRBV9	.	CASSPRLAGANNEQFF
TRBJ2-1	TRBV7-9	.	CASSSELALDNEQFF
TRBJ2-4	TRBV11-3	.	CASSTGTSGNIQYF